A single sample gave rise to the 28 T cell receptor beta chains below, sequenced in a study of cytomegalovirus exposure and HLA in healthy donors. PCR amplification relied on 60 Vbeta primers (plus 13 Jbeta primers). The assay was immunoSEQ multiplex PCR, and TCRdb's table has in-frame clones only and misses some. Among under 200,000 clones listed, around four fifths were seen once. Sequencing was done on a sample of PBMCs. All receptors derive from a young woman in good health and CMV-seronegative.

The V and J genes are TRBV2 and TRBJ1-1, with 9 bases aligning to TRBD1. Germline V CDR1 and CDR2: SNHLY, FYNNEI. The length of the CDR3 is 14 residues. V trimming: 7 bases; J trimming: 4 bases; junction bases outside the gene matches: 7. CDR3 sequence reads: CASITGGDATEAFF. The CDR3 DNA is TGTGCCAGCATAACAGGGGGCGACGCCACTGAAGCTTTCTTT.

The CDR3 bases are TGTGCCAGCAGCTTGGGGCCCGGGACAGGGTTCTACGAGCAGTACTTC. Translating it yields CASSLGPGTGFYEQYF. The gene calls are TRBV5-6 and TRBJ2-7; 9 nucleotides line up with TRBD1. J gave up 3 bases and V 0 bases, and 7 bases lay outside the gene matches. Germline values: CDR1 SGHDT, CDR2 YYEEEE. The CDR3 length is 16 residues. The full variable domain, its missing parts supplied by reference TRBV5-6 and TRBJ2-7, is DAGVTQSPTHLIKTRGQQVTLRCSPKSGHDTVSWYQQALGQGPQFIFQYYEEEERQRGNFPDRFSGHQFPNYSSELNVNALLLGDSALYLCASSLGPGTGFYEQYFGPGTRLTVT.

This clone came up a few times. The chain recombines TRBV10-3 with TRBJ1-1, with TRBD1 matching 8 bases. Germline values: CDR1 ENHRY, CDR2 SYGVKD. Germline trimming cut 4 bases from V and 2 bases from J; bases unmatched to any gene: 3. The length of the CDR3 is 14 residues. As DNA, the CDR3 is TGTGCCATCAGTGGTGACAGGGGTAACACTGAAGCTTTCTTT. Protein product: CAISGDRGNTEAFF.

The chain recombines TRBV2 with TRBJ1-1; the D is unclear. Trimming took off 1 base at V and 5 bases at J, with 5 bases between the two ends. This CDR3 spans 12 amino acids. Germline V gene lookup returns CDR1 SNHLY and CDR2 FYNNEI. CDR3: CASSEDRTEAFF. CDR3 bases: TGTGCCAGCAGTGAAGACCGGACTGAAGCTTTCTTT.

This clone was counted between two and nine times. V usage is TRBV28 and J usage is TRBJ2-7, with TRBD2 identical over 9 bases. Germline V CDR1 and CDR2: MDHEN, SYDVKM. With 6 bases clipped from V and 2 bases from J, the junction kept 14 bases outside the gene matches. This CDR3 contains 17 residues. The CDR3 nucleotides are TGTGCCAGCAGCCCCCTGGTGGTTGCGGGAGGGCCCTACGAGCAGTACTTC. It translates to CASSPLVVAGGPYEQYF.

This sequence joins TRBV14 and TRBJ2-7; 10 bases agree with TRBD2. This CDR3 is 16 amino acids long. Germline CDR1 is SGHDN and CDR2 is FVKESK. V was pared by 1 base and J by 6 bases, with 9 bases of the junction left unmatched. The CDR3 bases are TGTGCCAGCAGCCAAGTTTCGGGGCTAGCGGGAGCCGAGCAGTACTTC. Its translation is CASSQVSGLAGAEQYF.

The genes are TRBV27 and TRBJ1-6, with 7 bases fitting TRBD1. The CDR3 runs to 16 residues. Trimming cost V 5 bases and J 0 bases; bases outside gene matches: 4. Germline CDR1 and CDR2: MNHEY and SMNVEV (reference sequence). The CDR3 region is CASSNRGSSYNSPLHF. For the CDR3, the DNA is TGTGCCAGCAGTAACAGGGGAAGCTCCTATAATTCACCCCTCCACTTT.

CDR3 loop: CASGSSPVHEQYF. The CDR3 DNA is TGTGCCAGCGGGAGCAGCCCCGTCCACGAGCAGTACTTC. The rearrangement joins TRBV27 to TRBJ2-7; D is perhaps TRBD2 (5 bases). The CDR3 extends over 13 amino acids. Trimming shortened V by 8 bases and J by 5 bases, and 16 bases separated the two germline ends. Germline V lookup: CDR1 MNHEY, CDR2 SMNVEV (reference sequence).

This chain links TRBV6-1 with TRBJ2-1; D is unclear. The germline CDR1 and CDR2 sequences are MNHNS and SASEGT. The ends were cut back, 3 bases at V and 0 bases at J, with 6 bases in the middle. The CDR3 runs to 14 residues. The CDR3: CASSDKPSYNEQFF. Here the CDR3 DNA reads TGTGCCAGCAGTGACAAGCCCTCCTACAATGAGCAGTTCTTC.

V usage is TRBV9 and J usage is TRBJ2-3; the match to TRBD2 covers 7 bases. J lost 3 bases, V lost 2 bases, and 3 bases had no gene match. In germline, CDR1 is SGDLS, CDR2 YYNGEE. The length of the CDR3 is 14 residues. In DNA form, the CDR3 reads TGTGCCAGCAGCGTGGCGGGAGTGACAGATACGCAGTATTTT. Its protein product is CASSVAGVTDTQYF.

The J gene is TRBJ1-1, the V gene TRBV2, with 8 positions matching TRBD1. CDR1 is SNHLY, CDR2 FYNNEI, per germline. V shed 6 bases, J shed 5 bases, and the junction held 14 bases outside the gene matches. This CDR3 has 16 residues. The CDR3 bases are TGTGCCAGCAGCAGACAGGGGCAGGGGCTTCGTACTGAAGCTTTCTTT. This codes for CASSRQGQGLRTEAFF. Full variable domain (outside the CDR3, taken from reference TRBV2 and TRBJ1-1): EPEVTQTPSHQVTQMGQEVILRCVPISNHLYFYWYRQILGQKVEFLVSFYNNEISEKSEIFDDQFSVERPDGSNFTLKIRSTKLEDSAMYFCASSRQGQGLRTEAFFGQGTRLTVV.

The chain recombines TRBV28 with TRBJ2-7, with 9 bases that match TRBD1. Per the germline V gene, CDR1 is MDHEN and CDR2 is SYDVKM. Trimming cost V 6 bases and J 3 bases; bases outside gene matches: 12. The CDR3 covers 16 residues. CDR3 sequence: CASRSTPGQGIYEQYF. For the CDR3, the DNA is TGTGCCAGCAGATCCACCCCGGGACAGGGAATCTACGAGCAGTACTTC.

The rearrangement links TRBV19 to TRBJ1-4; 10 nucleotides agree with TRBD1. The CDR3 loop spans 13 amino acids. Per the germline V gene, CDR1 is LNHDA and CDR2 is SQIVND (reference sequence). With V trimmed by 8 bases and J by 3 bases, 0 bases remained unmatched. CDR3: CASGTGANEKLFF. The CDR3 DNA reads as TGTGCCAGTGGGACAGGGGCTAATGAAAAACTGTTTTTT.

J is TRBJ1-2 and V is TRBV15, with D maybe TRBD1 (6 bases). The germline V and J ends were trimmed by 1 base and 7 bases, with 16 bases remaining between them. The CDR3 consists of 15 residues. CDR1 is LNHNV and CDR2 is YYDKDF in the germline V gene (reference sequence). CDR3 coding DNA: TGTGCCACCAGCAGAGTGGCAGGGGATGTAGTTGGCTACACCTTC. Protein product: CATSRVAGDVVGYTF.

This chain links TRBV5-1 with TRBJ1-1; no reliable D call. Germline V lookup: CDR1 SGHRS, CDR2 YFSETQ. V was trimmed by 1 base and J by 2 bases, leaving 9 bases between them. This CDR3 comprises 14 residues. DNA for the CDR3: TGCGCCAGCAGCTTGTCGGTACCCAACACTGAAGCTTTCTTT. Amino acid sequence: CASSLSVPNTEAFF.

This clone was detected only once. The genes are TRBV11-2 and TRBJ2-7; 10 bases match TRBD1. The CDR3 has 15 amino acids. V lost 1 base and J lost 4; bases outside the gene matches: 4. Germline loops: CDR1 SGHAT, CDR2 FQNNGV. The CDR3 DNA follows: TGTGCCAGCAGCTTAGGGGACAGGGGTTTTTACGAGCAGTACTTC. Translating it yields CASSLGDRGFYEQYF. Looking up the rest from reference TRBV11-2 and TRBJ2-7 gives the full variable domain: EAGVAQSPRYKIIEKRQSVAFWCNPISGHATLYWYQQILGQGPKLLIQFQNNGVVDDSQLPKDRFSAERLKGVDSTLKIQPAKLEDSAVYLCASSLGDRGFYEQYFGPGTRLTVT.

This clone has more than one count but fewer than ten. The chain has TRBV6-4 and TRBJ2-2; unclear D gene. Germline loops: CDR1 MRHNA, CDR2 SNTAGT. CDR3 length equals 14 residues. The ends were cut back, 0 bases at V and 4 bases at J, with 6 bases in the middle. The CDR3 DNA reads TGTGCCAGCAGTGACTCGAGTCCCACCGGGGAGCTGTTTTTT. This gives the protein CASSDSSPTGELFF.

V gene TRBV6-1 combines with J gene TRBJ1-1, with unresolved D. The CDR3 runs 13 residues. V was pared by 8 bases and J by 2 bases, with 12 bases between. The germline gives CDR1 MNHNS, CDR2 SASEGT. The CDR3 nucleotides are TGTGCCAGCGGGCCCGGTTTAAACACTGAAGCTTTCTTT. Protein: CASGPGLNTEAFF.

This chain joins TRBV18 and TRBJ2-2; 7 nucleotides agree with TRBD1. The germline CDR1 and CDR2 sequences are KGHSH and LQKENI. The trim removed 4 bases at V and 5 bases at J, leaving 13 bases unmatched. The CDR3 has 17 amino acids. CDR3 sequence reads: CASSQPFRQGLTGELFF. The CDR3 DNA reads TGTGCCAGCTCACAACCTTTTCGACAGGGTCTGACCGGGGAGCTGTTTTTT.

The J gene is TRBJ2-1, the V gene TRBV5-4, with a weak D call TRBD2 (6 bases). Trimming pared 0 bases from V and 5 bases from J, leaving 12 bases between. This CDR3 region has 15 residues. From germline, CDR1 is SGHNT and CDR2 YYREEE (reference sequence). The CDR3 loop reads CASSLVAGRNNEQFF. In DNA, the CDR3 is TGTGCCAGCAGCTTGGTGGCGGGGAGAAACAATGAGCAGTTCTTC. The full variable domain, its missing parts supplied by reference TRBV5-4 and TRBJ2-1, is ETGVTQSPTHLIKTRGQQVTLRCSSQSGHNTVSWYQQALGQGPQFIFQYYREEENGRGNFPPRFSGLQFPNYSSELNVNALELDDSALYLCASSLVAGRNNEQFFGPGTRLTVL.

This clone appeared a single time. CDR3 sequence: CASSSLGGAGETQYF. CDR3 DNA sequence: TGTGCCAGCAGCTCGCTCGGGGGGGCGGGAGAGACCCAGTACTTC. The V and J genes are TRBV5-8 and TRBJ2-5, with 8 nucleotides matching TRBD2. Per the germline V gene, CDR1 is SGHTS and CDR2 is YDEGEE. The CDR3 contains 15 residues. Trimming took 3 bases from V and 4 from J; bases not matched to a gene: 8.

The chain combines TRBV7-9 with TRBJ1-1, with a tentative D call TRBD1 (6 bases). The CDR3 is 16 residues long. The V gene lost 3 bases and the J gene lost 1 base, with 15 bases spanning the gap. Germline assignment: CDR1 SEHNR and CDR2 FQNEAQ (reference sequence). The CDR3 DNA reads TGTGCCAGCAGCTTGTATGGGGGGGCGAGGAACACTGAAGCTTTCTTT. Residues: CASSLYGGARNTEAFF.

The chain couples TRBV2 to TRBJ1-1; D may be TRBD1 (6 bases). There are 13 residues in the CDR3. Per the germline V gene, CDR1 is SNHLY and CDR2 is FYNNEI. The V end was cut by 4 bases, the J end by 5 bases, with 11 bases between. This CDR3 reads CASSGRGGTEAFF. The CDR3 region has the DNA TGTGCCAGCAGTGGCAGGGGTGGAACTGAAGCTTTCTTT.

This clone was picked up one time. The chain employs TRBV6-5 and TRBJ1-5; 7 bases agree with TRBD1. Unmatched junction bases numbered 4, after V lost 6 bases and J lost 5 bases. This CDR3 spans 13 amino acids. Looked up from germline, CDR1 is MNHEY and CDR2 is SVGAGI. The DNA of the CDR3 is TGTGCCAGCAGCCCGACAGGGCATCAGCCCCAGCATTTT. Translated, it gives CASSPTGHQPQHF.

The rearrangement uses TRBV5-1 and TRBJ1-5; no clear D gene. Trimming removed 0 bases at V and 3 bases at J, with 7 bases between. CDR3 length: 14 amino acids. From germline, CDR1 is SGHRS and CDR2 YFSETQ. The CDR3 nucleotides read TGCGCCAGCAGCTTGGGACAAATCAATCAGCCCCAGCATTTT. The encoded protein is CASSLGQINQPQHF.

The chain combines TRBV19 with TRBJ1-2; D uncertain. The germline V and J ends were trimmed by 4 bases and 5 bases, with 11 bases remaining between them. Germline lookup yields CDR1 LNHDA and CDR2 SQIVND (reference sequence). CDR3 size: 13 residues. This chain's CDR3 is CASSNPEKYGYTF. DNA for the CDR3: TGTGCCAGTAGTAACCCAGAAAAATATGGCTACACCTTC.

The V call is TRBV5-4, the J call TRBJ2-1; 7 bases match TRBD2. V dropped 2 bases and J dropped 8; count of bases not matched to a gene: 7. The CDR3 loop spans 14 amino acids. Germline V gene sequence: CDR1 SGHNT, CDR2 YYREEE (reference sequence). CDR3 DNA sequence: TGTGCCAGCAGCTTTGGGGGGAGGGTAGATGAGCAGTTCTTC. Translating gives CASSFGGRVDEQFF. Full variable domain (remainder filled in from reference TRBV5-4 and TRBJ2-1): ETGVTQSPTHLIKTRGQQVTLRCSSQSGHNTVSWYQQALGQGPQFIFQYYREEENGRGNFPPRFSGLQFPNYSSELNVNALELDDSALYLCASSFGGRVDEQFFGPGTRLTVL.

The V and J genes are TRBV7-9 and TRBJ2-7; possible D gene TRBD2, 6 bases. CDR1 and CDR2 (germline): SEHNR, FQNEAQ (reference sequence). This CDR3 has 15 amino acids. Trimming removed 2 bases from V and 3 bases from J, with 14 bases in between. CDR3 nucleotide sequence: TGTGCCAGCAGCTTATGGCGGGGTGAGGTCTACGAGCAGTACTTC. Translated, it gives CASSLWRGEVYEQYF.